This passage covers 20 T cell receptor beta chains from one sample sequenced in a study of T cell responses to AZD1222 COVID-19 vaccine. This table comes from immunoSEQ multiplex PCR, and its TCRdb copy is limited to in-frame clones, with some not included. The sample records 66,000 or so clones, approximately 84% being singletons. The specimen comprised peripheral blood, sampled on day 0 of AZD1222 vaccination. The source is an adult in good health.

The CDR3 region has the DNA TGTGCCAGCAGTGAGTGGGCGGCCGACTATGGCTACACCTTC. Protein sequence: CASSEWAADYGYTF. The chain links TRBV2 to TRBJ1-2; D not resolved. V shed 3 bases and J shed 3 bases, with 11 bases lying between them. CDR3 length equals 14 residues. Germline V gene data show CDR1 as SNHLY and CDR2 as FYNNEI.

The CDR3 DNA follows: TGCAGCGTTGGGGGCGAGACCCAGTACTTC. Translation: CSVGGETQYF. The chain is built from TRBV29-1 and TRBJ2-5; TRBD1 is a possible D gene (5 bases). The CDR3 contains 10 residues. Trimming removed 4 bases at V and 5 bases at J, with 5 bases between. Germline loops: CDR1 SQVTM, CDR2 ANQGSEA.

This clone appeared a few times. This chain joins TRBV2 and TRBJ1-4; 10 bases match TRBD1. Germline V gives CDR1 SNHLY, CDR2 FYNNEI. V lost 5 bases and J lost 4; bases outside the gene matches: 7. The CDR3 totals 16 residues. The CDR3, as DNA: TGTGCCAGCAGTAAGGACAGGGGGATTGGTAATGAAAAACTGTTTTTT. Translating it yields CASSKDRGIGNEKLFF.

This chain links TRBV30 with TRBJ1-2; possible D gene TRBD1, 5 bases. V was trimmed by 0 bases and J by 7 bases, leaving 9 bases between them. The CDR3 spans 12 residues. Germline CDR1 reads GTSNPN; CDR2 reads SVGIG (reference sequence). The CDR3 is CAWSVLGLGYTF. The CDR3 DNA is TGTGCCTGGAGTGTATTGGGGCTTGGCTACACCTTC.

The rearrangement joins TRBV5-1 to TRBJ1-1; D may be TRBD1 (5 bases). V was trimmed by 1 base and J by 1 base, leaving 11 bases between them. Germline V gene data show CDR1 as SGHRS and CDR2 as YFSETQ. This CDR3 comprises 15 residues. The CDR3 DNA reads as TGCGCCAGCAGCTTGTTGACAGTAGGGAACACTGAAGCTTTCTTT. Encoded protein: CASSLLTVGNTEAFF.

The V gene is TRBV4-2, the J gene TRBJ2-7; D tentatively reads TRBD1 or TRBD2 (5 bases each). The V gene's germline CDR1 is LGHNA and CDR2 YNFKEQ. The CDR3 spans 15 residues. V was pared by 1 base and J by 3 bases, with 13 bases between. CDR3 loop: CASSQGGRDVYEQYF. CDR3 in DNA: TGTGCCAGCAGCCAAGGGGGTCGGGACGTCTACGAGCAGTACTTC.

The chain joins TRBV6-6 to TRBJ2-5; D gene unclear. This CDR3 has 13 residues. V lost 2 bases and J lost 11, with 15 bases in between. Germline V CDR1 and CDR2: MNHNY, SVGAGI (reference sequence). Here the CDR3 reads CASSYGLVGLQYF. The CDR3 DNA reads TGTGCCAGCAGTTACGGGTTGGTGGGCCTTCAGTACTTC.

The rearrangement links TRBV21-1 to TRBJ2-6; the DNA was not compared with TRBD1, the D call given in the table. TRBV21-1 counts as a pseudogene. The CDR3 consists of 14 residues. The CDR3 DNA sequence: TGTGCCAGCAGCTTAACAGGGAGGGCCAACGTCCTGACTTTC. Protein: CASSLTGRANVLTF.

V gene TRBV7-8 combines with J gene TRBJ2-2; TRBD2 agrees at 7 bases. V dropped 4 bases and J dropped 4; count of bases not matched to a gene: 9. The V gene's germline CDR1 is SGHVS and CDR2 FQNEAQ. The CDR3 extends over 16 amino acids. CDR3 sequence: CASSYRTSLGTGELFF. CDR3 in DNA: TGTGCCAGCAGCTACAGGACTAGTTTGGGCACCGGGGAGCTGTTTTTT.

This clone was found a few times. The chain couples TRBV7-6 to TRBJ2-4; either TRBD1 or TRBD2 may supply D (5 bases each). The V gene lost 4 bases and the J gene lost 9 bases, with 19 bases spanning the gap. Germline CDR1 reads SGHVS; CDR2 reads FNYEAQ. The CDR3 extends over 15 amino acids. CDR3 in amino acids: CASSSDGALQGIQYF. CDR3 bases: TGTGCCAGCAGCTCCGACGGGGCGCTTCAAGGCATTCAGTACTTC.

The rearrangement uses TRBV5-6 and TRBJ1-2; D remains unclear. CDR1 is SGHDT and CDR2 is YYEEEE in the germline V gene. The CDR3 length is 15 residues. Trimming cost V 1 base and J 2 bases, with 12 bases left between them. The CDR3, as DNA: TGTGCCAGCAGCTTGTCCGGAAAGATCAACTATGGCTACACCTTC. Its translation is CASSLSGKINYGYTF.

In this sample, this clone turned up once. The CDR3 region has the DNA TGCGCCAGCAGCTTGGTTGGGGGGGTTTACAATGAGCAGTTCTTC. Translation gives CASSLVGGVYNEQFF. The rearrangement links TRBV5-1 to TRBJ2-1; 7 bases are shared with TRBD2. Trimming at V came to 0 bases and at J to 4 bases, leaving 4 bases not matched to a gene. The germline V gene has CDR1 SGHRS and CDR2 YFSETQ. The CDR3 spans 15 residues.

This chain's CDR3 is CASNTTGTGYSRELFF. The DNA of the CDR3 is TGTGCCAGCAACACAACCGGGACAGGGTATTCCAGGGAGCTGTTTTTT. The V and J genes are TRBV27 and TRBJ2-2; 9 bases match TRBD1. The V segment lost 7 bases and the J segment 9 bases; nucleotides outside the gene matches: 15. Germline CDR1 and CDR2: MNHEY and SMNVEV (reference sequence). This CDR3 region has 16 residues.

The chain has TRBV5-6 and TRBJ2-7; 10 bases are a match to TRBD1. Germline V gene lookup returns CDR1 SGHDT and CDR2 YYEEEE. V gave up 3 bases and J gave up 2 bases; unmatched junction bases: 2. CDR3 size: 14 residues. The CDR3 nucleotides are TGTGCCAGCAGCTCGACAGGGGGCCCCTACGAGCAGTACTTC. As protein: CASSSTGGPYEQYF.

The V and J genes are TRBV6-1 and TRBJ2-2; either TRBD1 or TRBD2 may supply D (6 bases each). Germline V CDR1 and CDR2: MNHNS, SASEGT. Trimming shortened V by 1 base and J by 12 bases, and 18 bases separated the two germline ends. CDR3 length: 15 residues. The CDR3 region is CASSEEDGGPLKLFF. The CDR3 DNA reads TGTGCCAGCAGTGAAGAGGACGGGGGCCCTTTGAAGCTGTTTTTT.

This clone was counted once. The chain combines TRBV4-3 with TRBJ1-2; TRBD1 might be the D (5 bases). Germline assignment: CDR1 LGHNA and CDR2 YSLEER. The CDR3 has 15 amino acids. Trimming stripped 0 bases from V and 8 bases from J, with 16 bases between. The CDR3 nucleotides are TGCGCCAGCAGCCAAGATCGGGGTGGAGGGGACGGCTACACCTTC. Translation gives CASSQDRGGGDGYTF.

This clone was picked up one time. V usage is TRBV9 and J usage is TRBJ2-7, with D possibly being TRBD1 or TRBD2 (5 bases each). Trimming removed 4 bases from V and 2 bases from J, with 13 bases in between. The length of the CDR3 is 14 residues. CDR1 is SGDLS, CDR2 YYNGEE, per germline. CDR3 loop: CASSSGRVPYEQYF. The CDR3 DNA is TGTGCCAGCAGCTCGGGGCGGGTGCCCTACGAGCAGTACTTC.

This chain uses TRBV4-3 with TRBJ1-3; D is unresolved. Germline CDR1 reads LGHNA; CDR2 reads YSLEER. Trimming removed 5 bases at V and 4 bases at J, with 12 bases between. CDR3 size: 14 residues. The CDR3 loop is CASSSRGTGNTIYF. DNA for the CDR3: TGCGCCAGCAGCTCCCGAGGAACGGGAAACACCATATATTTT.

The sample holds a few counts of this clone. This chain links TRBV6-1 with TRBJ2-1; 9 bases match TRBD2. Germline trimming cut 0 bases from V and 3 bases from J; bases unmatched to any gene: 0. The germline CDR1 and CDR2 sequences are MNHNS and SASEGT. The CDR3 has 15 amino acids. CDR3 DNA sequence: TGTGCCAGCAGTGAAGCGACTAGCGGCTACAATGAGCAGTTCTTC. This translates into CASSEATSGYNEQFF.

The rearrangement links TRBV7-9 to TRBJ2-4; D possibly matches TRBD1 or TRBD2 (5 bases each). The CDR3 runs 14 residues. Between the trimmed V and J ends, which lost 6 bases and 3 bases, there was a span of 12 bases. Germline V gives CDR1 SEHNR, CDR2 FQNEAQ (reference sequence). CDR3 residues: CASSSRESKNIQYF. As DNA, the CDR3 is TGTGCCAGCAGTTCCAGGGAGAGCAAAAACATTCAGTACTTC.